Detailed here is one TCR beta chain. No cognate antigen has been identified for it. Base qualities are not provided; no much larger clone lies one nucleotide away. These data originate in a study of beta chain features in type 1 diabetes (dated by TCRdb to 2016 to 2018). Describing the broader study: Mean age, gender distribution, total cell number and subset yield were not different between patients and healthy donors. Across all samples, 107,917,701 sorted cells were examined, and cell number per subset correlated strongly with RNA yield. In the study, TCRB repertoires of sorted circulating CD4+ T cell subsets from recently diagnosed type 1 diabetes patients were compared with those of matched healthy donors. Regulatory and stem cell-like memory subsets were isolated from only 8 patients and roughly eight healthy donors, whereas naive and central memory subsets came from all 28 donors. Study-level results and caveats: Because cDNA rather than genomic DNA was sequenced, highly expressing activated cells could have been over-represented, although no difference in activation and CD3 levels was found between groups. In all four CD4+ subsets, TCRB CDR3 length was moderately but significantly shorter in type 1 diabetes patients. PCR might favor shorter templates, but patient and control samples were amplified and corrected together, so any skew would affect both groups equally. Because small numbers of individuals were included in the HLA sub-analyses, any influence of HLA type on TCRB rearrangement was left unresolved. At VDJ recombination sites, type 1 diabetes patients had fewer insertions and more deleted nucleotides, which implies abnormalities in thymic rearrangement. Naive, central memory and regulatory TCRB repertoires appeared to be more alike among patients than among healthy donors.

From each donor, a single peripheral blood sample of 90 to 150 mL on average was drawn into heparinised tubes. A BD FACSAria II was used to sort naive, central memory, regulatory and stem cell-like memory CD4+ T cells with a panel that included CD45RO, CCR7, CD25, CD127, CD95 and CD27. A purity above 98% was achieved for all sorted populations. PBMCs were isolated immediately by Lymphoprep density gradient centrifugation and stained directly without culture. So that batch effects would be minimized, each experiment stained and sorted samples in pairs, pairing one healthy donor with one patient. Counted from cysteine to phenylalanine, this CDR3 has 15 amino acids. Only the CDR3 DNA stays, 45 bases, in frame from base 1. Sequences SGDLS (CDR1) and YYNGEE (CDR2) are obtained from the germline V gene. V and J are truncated by 4 bases and 4 bases respectively, leaving an intervening sequence of 14 bases.

The entire amount of isolated RNA was reverse transcribed using the High Capacity cDNA Reverse Transcription Kit, so the sequenced TCRB transcripts were expressed ones. Deep immunoSEQ sequencing was performed on naive, central memory and regulatory T cell samples, with an average of about 3.6 million total reads per sample. Sorted cells were lysed in RLT buffer and RNA was extracted with DNase-treated RNeasy Micro or Mini kits, depending on cell number. To prevent cross-contamination, each cell subset was processed individually, whereas patient and healthy donor samples were processed jointly. Using the immunoSEQ multiplex PCR, TCRB sequences were amplified from cDNA into 87-bp fragments spanning the CDR3 region. Sequencing of the amplicons was done on the Illumina HiSeq platform. Concerning the study's data processing: PCR bias was corrected computationally using synthetic template baselines, and reads within Hamming distance 2 were collapsed, with unmergeable singletons discarded. By aligning reads against IMGT, V, D and J genes, CDR3 length, and insertions or deletions at six rearrangement sites were assigned. Clonotype counts were normalized to sorted cell number within each subset before computing true diversity and Gini coefficients with the tcR R package. The overlap coefficient, calculated on TCRB nucleotide sequences, was used to quantify repertoire sharing. As a proxy for the pre-selection repertoire, out-of-frame TCRB sequences from naive cells were analyzed. TCRdb obtained this table from immuneACCESS and retained in-frame rearrangements with V and J assigned. These tables miss some clones; where compared with another copy, unresolved V genes account for less than half of the shortfall, and the remainder is unexplained. The DNA was the basis for D and trimming; V, J and clone size are from that table. The sample table lists under 300,000 clones, about 11% of them with a count of one. Together, the top ten hold 0.017% of the sample.

Input material: naive CD4+ T cells from blood. Taken with the paper, the label for cell subset or site translates to: true naive CD4+ T cells. The sequence links TRBV9 to TRBJ2-2, with TRBD2 perhaps the D gene, on 5 matching bases. This TCR derives from a man younger than 40 with type 1 diabetes. The CDR3 has the sequence CASSKRGGSTGELFF. Here is the DNA: TGTGCCAGCAGCAAACGAGGAGGATCCACCGGGGAGCTGTTTTTT. Reference TRBV9 and TRBJ2-2 proteins supply the regions before and after the CDR3; the full variable domain is: DSGVTQTPKHLITATGQRVTLRCSPRSGDLSVYWYQQSLDQGLQFLIQYYNGEERAKGNILERFSAQQFPDLHSELNLSSLELGDSALYFCASSKRGGSTGELFFGEGSRLTVL.